This TCR beta chain was recovered during a study of T cell repertoires in cytomegalovirus infection. On the study more broadly: Recently described HLA-C-restricted plus well-studied HLA-B-restricted CMV epitopes were used. CMV infection and matching HLA type were both indicated by public TCR beta signatures. Points from the study as a whole: The ex vivo response showed dominance by HLA-C-restricted CMV-specific TCR beta clonotypes.

TCRdb fed the reads into MiXCR, producing one record per CDR3 protein. The data hold roughly 80,000 distinct CDR3 sequences, with about 24% observed a single time. Many counts were recorded for this clonotype. Its target is unknown. CDR3 length: 15 amino acids. V dropped 5 bases and J dropped 7 bases, with 15 bases sitting between them. The V gene's germline CDR1 is SGHVS and CDR2 FQNEAQ. V is TRBV7-8 and J is TRBJ1-6, with D possibly being TRBD1 (6 bases). The starting material was CD8+ T cells from cultured PBMCs, obtained from culture after CMV antigen stimulation. The receptor's source is a human donor in good health (CMV status not recorded). Some clones in this sample may be carry-over from other donors' samples. The CDR3 DNA is TGTGCCAGCAGCAACGACAGGCTACTCAATTCACCCCTCCACTTT. It translates to CASSNDRLLNSPLHF.